This T cell receptor (beta chain) was recorded in a study of blood T cell repertoires in COVID-19. For the study at large: From the United States, Italy and Spain came samples of acute and convalescent COVID-19. Sources were T cells, B-cell-depleted T cells, or PBMCs; the material itself was cDNA or gDNA.

Recruited during active infection, patients (from Seattle) were subsequently followed longitudinally. This clone turned up a few times. Per the authors' pipeline: Counts of nucleated cells, estimated from reference gene primer amplification, were obtained. Sequenced by immunoSEQ multiplex PCR; TCRdb stores in-frame clones only, minus some. The V and J calls and clone size come from that table; D and trimming were worked out from the DNA. The sample consists of approximately 180,000 clones, 80% to 90% of them appearing once. The CDR3 is 13 residues long. The germline gives CDR1 SNHLY, CDR2 FYNNEI. Trimming removed 8 bases at V and 4 bases at J, with 9 bases between.

The clonotype was recovered from a woman aged 80 or older with COVID-19, enrolled during active disease. Material for sequencing was peripheral blood. V usage is TRBV2 and J usage is TRBJ1-6; D ambiguous. CDR3 sequence reads: CASHSDYNSPLHF. As DNA, the CDR3 is TGTGCCAGCCACAGTGATTATAATTCACCCCTCCACTTT.